This TCR beta chain was profiled in a study of T cells in Graves' hyperthyroidism and ophthalmopathy. Uncontrolled infection, other autoimmune disease, pregnancy or lactation excluded patients. Orbital computed tomography, thyroid ultrasound, serum thyroxine and TRAb, and clinical symptoms together informed the diagnoses. Isolation of PBMCs was performed on 8.5 to 10 ml fresh peripheral blood. On this clonotype itself: At one end, the junction sequence differs from germline, possibly due to a read error.

There are 12 residues in the CDR3. Germline V lookup: CDR1 SEHNR, CDR2 FQNEAQ (reference sequence). TCR beta CDR3 regions were amplified from RNA transcripts. An initial round of RT-PCR targeting the TCR CDR3 relied on the HTBI primer set. TCRdb recomputed calls from the multiplex PCR reads with MiXCR, one row per CDR3 protein. This sample has over 700,000 distinct CDR3 sequences, with just over 35% found just once. This chain connects TRBV7-9 to TRBJ2-7; D gene unclear. The sample comprised blood. The origin of this receptor is a woman between 40 and 55 years old with Graves' hyperthyroidism. CDR3 region: CASSLNSYERYF. CDR3 coding DNA: TGTGCCAGCAGCCTCAACTCCTACGAGCGGTACTTC.